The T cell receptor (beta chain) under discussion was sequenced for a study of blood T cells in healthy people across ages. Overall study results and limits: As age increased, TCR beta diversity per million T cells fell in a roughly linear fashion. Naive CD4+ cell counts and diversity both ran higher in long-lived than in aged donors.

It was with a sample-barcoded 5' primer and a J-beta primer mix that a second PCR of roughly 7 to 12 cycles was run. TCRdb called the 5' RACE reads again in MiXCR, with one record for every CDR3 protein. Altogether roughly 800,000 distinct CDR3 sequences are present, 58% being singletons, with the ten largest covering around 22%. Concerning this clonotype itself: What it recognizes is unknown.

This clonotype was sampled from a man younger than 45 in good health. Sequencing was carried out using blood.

This CDR3 is CASTHPYSGGGYTF. The DNA of the CDR3 is TGTGCCAGCACCCACCCATATTCGGGGGGTGGCTACACCTTC. V usage is TRBV27 and J usage is TRBJ1-2; perhaps TRBD1 as D (5 bases). This CDR3 has 14 residues. V was shortened by 7 bases and J by 7 bases, with 19 bases between the two germline ends. The germline gives CDR1 MNHEY, CDR2 SMNVEV (reference sequence).